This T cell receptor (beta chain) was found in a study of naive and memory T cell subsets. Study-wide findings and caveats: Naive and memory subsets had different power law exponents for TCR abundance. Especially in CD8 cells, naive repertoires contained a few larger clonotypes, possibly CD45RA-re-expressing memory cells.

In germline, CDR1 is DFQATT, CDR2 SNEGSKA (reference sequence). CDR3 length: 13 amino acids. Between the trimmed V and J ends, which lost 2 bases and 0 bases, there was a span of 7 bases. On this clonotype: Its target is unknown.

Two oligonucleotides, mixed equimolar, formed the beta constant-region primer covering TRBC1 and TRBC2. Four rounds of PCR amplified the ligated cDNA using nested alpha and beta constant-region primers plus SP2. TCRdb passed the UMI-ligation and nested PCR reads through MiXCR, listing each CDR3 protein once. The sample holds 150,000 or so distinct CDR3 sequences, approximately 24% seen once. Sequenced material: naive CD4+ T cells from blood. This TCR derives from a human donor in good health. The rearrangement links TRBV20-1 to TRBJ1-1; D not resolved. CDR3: CSARLGMNTEAFF. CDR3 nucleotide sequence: TGCAGTGCTAGACTTGGGATGAACACTGAAGCTTTCTTT.